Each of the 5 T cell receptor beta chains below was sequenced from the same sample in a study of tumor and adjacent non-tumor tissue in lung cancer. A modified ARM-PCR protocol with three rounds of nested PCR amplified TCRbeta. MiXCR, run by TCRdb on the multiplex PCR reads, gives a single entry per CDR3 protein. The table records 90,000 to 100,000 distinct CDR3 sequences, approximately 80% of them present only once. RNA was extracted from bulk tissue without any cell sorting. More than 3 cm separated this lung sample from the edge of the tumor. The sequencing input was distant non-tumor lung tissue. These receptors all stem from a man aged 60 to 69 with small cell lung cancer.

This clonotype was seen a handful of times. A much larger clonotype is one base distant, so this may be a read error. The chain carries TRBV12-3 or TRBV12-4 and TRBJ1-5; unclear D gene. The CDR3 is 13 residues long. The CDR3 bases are TGTGTCAGCAGTTTGACCACTAATCAGCCCCAGCATTTT. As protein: CVSSLTTNQPQHF.

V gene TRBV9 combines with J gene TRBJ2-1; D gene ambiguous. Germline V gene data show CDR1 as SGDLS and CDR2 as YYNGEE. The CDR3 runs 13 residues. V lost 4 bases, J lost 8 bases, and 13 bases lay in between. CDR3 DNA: TGTGCCAGCAGCCCCCGAGGTTGGCATGAGCAGTTCTTC. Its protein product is CASSPRGWHEQFF.

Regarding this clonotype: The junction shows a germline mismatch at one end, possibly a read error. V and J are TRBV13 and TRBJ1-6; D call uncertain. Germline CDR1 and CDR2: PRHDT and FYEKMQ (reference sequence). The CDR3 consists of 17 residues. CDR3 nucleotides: TGTGCCAGCATCCAAAACGACGGACGCTCCTATAATTCACCCCCCCATTTT. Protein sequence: CASIQNDGRSYNSPPHF.

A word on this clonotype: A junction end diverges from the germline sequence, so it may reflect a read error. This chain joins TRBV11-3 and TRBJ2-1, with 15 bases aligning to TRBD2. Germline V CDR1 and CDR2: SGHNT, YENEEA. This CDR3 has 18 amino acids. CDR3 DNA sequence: TGTGCCAGCAGCTTAGGTGGGGTGGGACTAGCGGGGGGAGGTGAGCAATTCTTC. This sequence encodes CASSLGGVGLAGGGEQFF.

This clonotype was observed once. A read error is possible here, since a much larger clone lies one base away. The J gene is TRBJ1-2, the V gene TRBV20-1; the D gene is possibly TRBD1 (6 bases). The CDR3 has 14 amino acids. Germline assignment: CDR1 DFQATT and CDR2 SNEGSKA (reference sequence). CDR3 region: CSVRENRAGGGYTF. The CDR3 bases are TGCAGTGTTAGAGAGAACAGGGCCGGGGGGGGCTACACCTTC.